Described below is a single T cell receptor beta chain sequence and its context. Its antigen is currently unknown. These data belong to a study of shared clonotypes between healthy human individuals. For the study at large: Three plates were used per donor for CD4 naive, three for CD4 memory, two for CD8 naive and one for CD8 memory. The study's findings and limits: Naive CD4 clonotypes were shared across several donors at roughly 5%.

In the study's own analysis: ImmunoSEQ supplied junction-only sequences lacking quality scores, so filtering was different. Here immunoSEQ multiplex PCR was the method, and the copy in TCRdb shows in-frame clones only, minus some. V, J and clone size derive from that table, while D and trimming were established from the DNA sequence. The data hold around 550,000 clones, with about 95% observed a single time. The CDR3 spans 16 residues. Germline V lookup: CDR1 SNHLY, CDR2 FYNNEI. Trimming stripped 3 bases from V and 6 bases from J, with 18 bases between. Naive CD8 isolation took CD45RO-negative cells positively selected for CCR7 and excluded terminally differentiated effector memory CD45RA+ cells. Those who donated, Caucasian adults without exception, all lived in Nashville, Tennessee.

The chain recombines TRBV2 with TRBJ2-1, with a weak D call TRBD1 (5 bases). Material: naive CD8+ T cells sorted from blood. The receptor was isolated from a woman in her 30s in good health. The CDR3 DNA is TGTGCCAGCAGTGATTCAGGGCCGATTTATTCCAATGAGCAGTTCTTC. Amino acids: CASSDSGPIYSNEQFF. The variable domain in full, completed from reference TRBV2 and TRBJ2-1, reads EPEVTQTPSHQVTQMGQEVILRCVPISNHLYFYWYRQILGQKVEFLVSFYNNEISEKSEIFDDQFSVERPDGSNFTLKIRSTKLEDSAMYFCASSDSGPIYSNEQFFGPGTRLTVL.